This TCR beta chain was obtained from a study of blood T cell repertoires in COVID-19. Study in general: The United States, Italy and Spain were the sources of the acute and convalescent COVID-19 samples. T cells, B-cell-depleted T cells, or PBMCs supplied cDNA or gDNA.

To note about this clone: A much larger clone lies a single base off, so this may be a read error.

This CDR3 is 12 amino acids long. Germline V gene lookup returns CDR1 SGHAT and CDR2 FQNNGV. Trimming left V 2 bases short and J 3 bases short, with 5 bases between. Authors' analysis steps: Nucleated cell number was recorded as an estimate derived from reference gene primer amplification. Sequencing used immunoSEQ multiplex PCR; TCRdb keeps in-frame clones, though not all of them. That table is the source of V, J and clone size, and D and trimming were worked out from the DNA. The sample records about 200,000 clones, approximately 80% being singletons. This chain links TRBV11-2 with TRBJ2-7; D uncertain. The sequence came from a man in his forties with acute or convalescent COVID-19. Source material: peripheral blood. DNA of the CDR3: TGTGCCAGCAGCTTAACAGTCTACGAGCAGTACTTC. It encodes CASSLTVYEQYF.